Shown below are 6 T cell receptor beta chains from a single sample sequenced in a study of T cell responses to AZD1222 COVID-19 vaccine. The protocol was immunoSEQ multiplex PCR, while the TCRdb copy is restricted to in-frame clones and leaves out a portion. Among some 130,000 clones listed, roughly 93% were seen once. The source material was peripheral blood, sampled 28 days after the second AZD1222 dose. These receptors were taken from an adult who received the AZD1222 COVID-19 vaccine.

J is TRBJ1-2 and V is TRBV12-3 or TRBV12-4; D uncertain. CDR3 length: 13 residues. Trimming left V 3 bases short and J 8 bases short, with 13 bases between. The CDR3 coding sequence is TGTGCCAGCAGTTTTCTGTCCCAACGGGGCTACACCTTC. Translation: CASSFLSQRGYTF.

The rearrangement links TRBV7-8 to TRBJ2-1; D tentatively fits TRBD1 or TRBD2 (5 bases each). The germline V gene encodes CDR1 SGHVS and CDR2 FQNEAQ. The CDR3 is 17 residues long. V was cut by 5 bases and J by 0 bases, with 17 bases left in between. The CDR3 is CASSLNARGVSYNEQFF. As DNA, the CDR3 is TGTGCCAGCAGCCTAAACGCCCGGGGCGTCTCCTACAATGAGCAGTTCTTC.

This sequence joins TRBV11-1 and TRBJ2-5; unclear D gene. The CDR3 covers 13 residues. Germline assignment: CDR1 SGHAT and CDR2 FQDESV (reference sequence). Trimming removed 7 bases at V and 7 bases at J, with 16 bases between. CDR3 in amino acids: CASTPGRPTTQYF. CDR3 coding DNA: TGTGCCAGCACCCCAGGACGGCCTACGACCCAGTACTTC.

This chain joins TRBV5-1 and TRBJ2-1; 7 bases map to TRBD2. V shed 4 bases and J 4 bases; nucleotides not matched to a gene: 2. This CDR3 is 13 amino acids long. Germline V lookup: CDR1 SGHRS, CDR2 YFSETQ. The CDR3 loop reads CASSSGNYNEQFF. The DNA of the CDR3 is TGCGCCAGCAGCAGCGGGAATTACAATGAGCAGTTCTTC.

The count of this clone is one. J is TRBJ1-2 and V is TRBV6-5; 7 bases line up with TRBD1. Looked up from germline, CDR1 is MNHEY and CDR2 is SVGAGI. The V gene end was trimmed by 10 bases and the J gene end by 4 bases; junction bases not matched to a gene: 6. This CDR3 region has 12 residues. Here the CDR3 DNA reads TGTGCCACCTCGGAGGGGGCCTATGGCTACACCTTC. This translates into CATSEGAYGYTF.

This chain uses TRBV11-3 with TRBJ2-1; either TRBD1 or TRBD2 may fit D (5 bases each). CDR3 length equals 14 residues. Trimming left V 3 bases short and J 8 bases short, with 14 bases between. Germline loops: CDR1 SGHNT, CDR2 YENEEA. The CDR3 DNA is TGTGCCAGCAGCTTTGGGGGTGATATGTATGAGCAGTTCTTC. Its protein product is CASSFGGDMYEQFF.